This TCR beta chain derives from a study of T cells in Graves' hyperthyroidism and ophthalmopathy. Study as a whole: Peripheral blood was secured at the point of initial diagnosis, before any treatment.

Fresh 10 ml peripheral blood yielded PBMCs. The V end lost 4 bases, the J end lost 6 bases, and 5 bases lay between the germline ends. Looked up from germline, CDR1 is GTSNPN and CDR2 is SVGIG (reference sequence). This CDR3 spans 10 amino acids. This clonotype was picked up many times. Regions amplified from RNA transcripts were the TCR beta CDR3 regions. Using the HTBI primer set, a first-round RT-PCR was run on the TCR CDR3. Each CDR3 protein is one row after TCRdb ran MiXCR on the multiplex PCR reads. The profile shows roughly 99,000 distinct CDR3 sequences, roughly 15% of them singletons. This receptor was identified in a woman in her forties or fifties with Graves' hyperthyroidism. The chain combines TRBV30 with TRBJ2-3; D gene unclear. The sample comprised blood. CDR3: CAWKVDTQYF. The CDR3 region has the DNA TGTGCCTGGAAGGTCGATACGCAGTATTTT.